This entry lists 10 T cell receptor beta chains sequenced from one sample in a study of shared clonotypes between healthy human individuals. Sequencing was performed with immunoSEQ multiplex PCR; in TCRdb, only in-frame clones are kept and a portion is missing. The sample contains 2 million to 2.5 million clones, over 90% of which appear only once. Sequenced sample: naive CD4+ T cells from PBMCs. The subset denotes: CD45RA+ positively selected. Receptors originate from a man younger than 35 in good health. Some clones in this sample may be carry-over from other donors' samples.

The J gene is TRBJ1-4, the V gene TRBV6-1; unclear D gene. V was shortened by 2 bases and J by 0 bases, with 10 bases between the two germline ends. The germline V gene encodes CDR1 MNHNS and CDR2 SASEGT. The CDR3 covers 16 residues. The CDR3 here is CASSELVRSTNEKLFF. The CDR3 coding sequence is TGTGCCAGCAGTGAATTAGTGCGGTCAACTAATGAAAAACTGTTTTTT.

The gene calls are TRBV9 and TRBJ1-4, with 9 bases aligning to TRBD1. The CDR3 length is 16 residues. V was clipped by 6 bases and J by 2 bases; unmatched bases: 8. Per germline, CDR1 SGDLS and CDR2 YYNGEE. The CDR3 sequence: CASNRGTGTTNEKLFF. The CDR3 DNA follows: TGTGCCAGCAACCGCGGGACAGGGACCACTAATGAAAAACTGTTTTTT.

CDR3 in amino acids: CAISEARDTEAFF. The CDR3 nucleotides read TGTGCCATCAGTGAGGCACGGGACACTGAAGCTTTCTTT. The chain uses TRBV10-3 and TRBJ1-1; D unresolved. With 2 bases removed from V and 3 bases from J, the gap between germline ends came to 7 bases. CDR3 size: 13 residues. Germline CDR1 ENHRY, CDR2 SYGVKD.

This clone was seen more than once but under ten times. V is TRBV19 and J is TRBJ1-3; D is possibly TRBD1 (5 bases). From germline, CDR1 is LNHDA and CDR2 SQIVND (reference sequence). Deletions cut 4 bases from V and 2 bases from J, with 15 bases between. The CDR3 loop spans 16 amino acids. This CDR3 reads CASSRLQARPGNTIYF. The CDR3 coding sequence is TGTGCCAGTAGTAGACTACAGGCCCGCCCTGGAAACACCATATATTTT. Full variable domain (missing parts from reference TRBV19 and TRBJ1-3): DGGITQSPKYLFRKEGQNVTLSCEQNLNHDAMYWYRQDPGQGLRLIYYSQIVNDFQKGDIAEGYSVSREKKESFPLTVTSAQKNPTAFYLCASSRLQARPGNTIYFGEGSWLTVV.

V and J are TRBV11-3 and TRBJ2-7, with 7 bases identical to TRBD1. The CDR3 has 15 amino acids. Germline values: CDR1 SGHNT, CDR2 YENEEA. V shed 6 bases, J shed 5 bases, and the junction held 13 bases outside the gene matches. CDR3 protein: CASSFTGAPLDEQYF. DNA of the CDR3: TGTGCCAGCAGTTTTACAGGGGCCCCTCTGGACGAGCAGTACTTC.

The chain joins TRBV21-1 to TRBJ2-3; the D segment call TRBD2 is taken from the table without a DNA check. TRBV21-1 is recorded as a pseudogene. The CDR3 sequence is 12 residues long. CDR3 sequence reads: CASTFKGGTQYF. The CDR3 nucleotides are TGTGCCAGCACCTTCAAAGGCGGGACGCAGTATTTT.

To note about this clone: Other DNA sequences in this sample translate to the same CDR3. The CDR3: CASSYVGLGETQYF. Written as DNA, the CDR3 is TGTGCCAGCAGTTACGTGGGACTTGGAGAGACCCAGTACTTC. The V and J genes are TRBV6-5 and TRBJ2-5, with D possibly being TRBD2 (6 bases). Germline V CDR1 and CDR2: MNHEY, SVGAGI. Trimming pared 2 bases from V and 4 bases from J, leaving 11 bases between. This CDR3 has 14 amino acids.

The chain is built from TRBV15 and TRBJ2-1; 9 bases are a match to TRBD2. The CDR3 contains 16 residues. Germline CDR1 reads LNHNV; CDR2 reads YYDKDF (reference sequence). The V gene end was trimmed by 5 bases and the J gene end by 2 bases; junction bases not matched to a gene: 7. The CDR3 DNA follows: TGTGCCACCAGCGCCGGGACTAGCTACCCCTACAATGAGCAGTTCTTC. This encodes CATSAGTSYPYNEQFF.

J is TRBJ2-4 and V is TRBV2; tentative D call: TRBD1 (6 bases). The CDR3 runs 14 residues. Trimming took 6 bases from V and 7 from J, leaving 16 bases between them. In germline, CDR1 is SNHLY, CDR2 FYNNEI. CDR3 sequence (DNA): TGTGCCAGCAGAGCCGGGTGGGGGCGGAACATTCAGTACTTC. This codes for CASRAGWGRNIQYF.

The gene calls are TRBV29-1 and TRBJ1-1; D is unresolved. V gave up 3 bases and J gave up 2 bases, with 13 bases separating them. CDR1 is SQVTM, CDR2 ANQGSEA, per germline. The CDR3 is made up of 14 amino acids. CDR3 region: CSVELADQNTEAFF. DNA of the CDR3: TGCAGCGTTGAGTTGGCAGACCAAAACACTGAAGCTTTCTTT.